The present entry profiles one T cell receptor (beta chain) with its context. The sample comes from a study of blood T cell repertoires in COVID-19. J was trimmed by 1 base and V by 4 bases; bases with no gene match: 7. Germline values: CDR1 MNHNS, CDR2 SASEGT. This CDR3 has 16 residues. Data came from immunoSEQ multiplex PCR; TCRdb stores just in-frame clones and leaves some out. The sample records around 170,000 clones, 65% to 85% being singletons. The chain is built from TRBV6-1 and TRBJ2-3, with 8 bases that match TRBD2. This clonotype was sampled from an elderly woman with acute or convalescent COVID-19. Sequencing was carried out using peripheral blood. CDR3 loop: CASSGDSGIRTDTQYF. The CDR3 DNA is TGTGCCAGCAGTGGCGATAGCGGGATCCGCACAGATACGCAGTATTTT.